What follows are 28 T cell receptor beta chains derived from one specimen sequenced in a study of blood T cell repertoires in COVID-19. Using immunoSEQ multiplex PCR, the repertoire was profiled, and TCRdb retains in-frame clones only, with some absent. The table lists approximately 100,000 clones, around 87% of them singletons. The sequencing sample was made of peripheral blood. Receptors were obtained from a woman in her 30s with acute or convalescent COVID-19.

Concerning this clone: The identical CDR3 is also encoded by other nucleotide sequences in the sample. CDR3 coding DNA: TGCGCCAGCAGCTTGGGACTGAGCTCCTACGAGCAGTACTTC. Translated, it gives CASSLGLSSYEQYF. The gene calls are TRBV5-1 and TRBJ2-7; D is ambiguous. The CDR3 extends over 14 amino acids. Germline V lookup: CDR1 SGHRS, CDR2 YFSETQ. V lost 0 bases, J lost 0 bases, and 7 bases lay in between.

J is TRBJ1-5 and V is TRBV15; TRBD1 agrees at 8 bases. The germline gives CDR1 LNHNV, CDR2 YYDKDF (reference sequence). The CDR3 totals 15 residues. J lost 6 bases, V lost 1 base, and 5 bases had no gene match. The DNA of the CDR3 is TGTGCCACCAGCAGAGCCGGGACAGGAGCTCAGCCCCAGCATTTT. This codes for CATSRAGTGAQPQHF.

The genes are TRBV12-2 and TRBJ2-3; the table calls TRBD2, which could not be checked here. TRBV12-2 has pseudogene status. This CDR3 has 16 residues. The CDR3 nucleotides are TGTGCAAGTCGCTTAGGACTGGTCCCAGGCACAGATACGCAGTATTTT. This gives the protein CASRLGLVPGTDTQYF.

The chain links TRBV6-5 to TRBJ1-3; D unclear. CDR1 MNHEY and CDR2 SVGAGI come from the germline V gene. V dropped 11 bases and J dropped 4 bases, with 9 bases sitting between them. CDR3 length equals 11 residues. In DNA, the CDR3 is TGTGCCTCAGTGCAGGGAAACACCATATATTTT. Translation gives CASVQGNTIYF.

This chain links TRBV7-9 with TRBJ2-5; D unclear. Germline CDR1 and CDR2: SEHNR and FQNEAQ (reference sequence). CDR3 length: 15 residues. V dropped 1 base and J dropped 1 base, with 10 bases sitting between them. CDR3 amino acids: CASSLGALPQETQYF. The CDR3, as DNA: TGTGCCAGCAGCTTAGGGGCCTTACCCCAAGAGACCCAGTACTTC.

The chain combines TRBV11-3 with TRBJ2-1, with TRBD1 matching 8 bases. This CDR3 region has 14 residues. V trimming: 2 bases; J trimming: 8 bases; junction bases outside the gene matches: 5. Germline assignment: CDR1 SGHNT and CDR2 YENEEA. The CDR3 bases are TGTGCCAGCAGCTTAAACAGGGGGTTTGATGAGCAGTTCTTC. Its translation is CASSLNRGFDEQFF. The full variable domain, in which reference TRBV11-3 and TRBJ2-1 provide the parts outside the CDR3, is EAGVVQSPRYKIIEKKQPVAFWCNPISGHNTLYWYLQNLGQGPELLIRYENEEAVDDSQLPKDRFSAERLKGVDSTLKIQPAELGDSAVYLCASSLNRGFDEQFFGPGTRLTVL.

In its sample, this clone was seen a few times. The chain links TRBV2 to TRBJ2-7, with 7 bases that match TRBD1. This CDR3 comprises 15 residues. CDR1 and CDR2 from the germline V gene are SNHLY and FYNNEI. With V trimmed by 6 bases and J by 1 base, 9 bases remained unmatched. The CDR3 is CASRTATGFSYEQYF. The CDR3 coding sequence is TGTGCCAGCAGAACCGCGACAGGGTTTTCCTACGAGCAGTACTTC.

This rearrangement joins TRBV5-1 to TRBJ1-1; 8 bases match TRBD1. J gave up 5 bases and V 6 bases, and 3 bases lay outside the gene matches. Per the germline V gene, CDR1 is SGHRS and CDR2 is YFSETQ. The CDR3 consists of 12 residues. CDR3 region: CASKDRETEAFF. In DNA form, the CDR3 reads TGCGCCAGCAAGGACAGGGAAACTGAAGCTTTCTTT.

The rearrangement joins TRBV6-5 to TRBJ1-2, with TRBD1 matching over 11 bases. The germline V gene encodes CDR1 MNHEY and CDR2 SVGAGI. This CDR3 comprises 15 residues. V shed 6 bases and J 4 bases; nucleotides not matched to a gene: 7. The CDR3 region is CASRPGQGVSYGYTF. CDR3 DNA: TGTGCCAGCAGACCGGGACAGGGGGTCAGCTATGGCTACACCTTC.

This clone has just one count. This CDR3 is CASSLQQGRPDQPQHF. The CDR3 DNA reads TGTGCCAGCAGCTTACAACAGGGGAGGCCCGATCAGCCCCAGCATTTT. The rearrangement links TRBV5-6 to TRBJ1-5; 7 nucleotides line up with TRBD1. The CDR3 sequence is 16 residues long. V lost 2 bases, J lost 5 bases, and 10 bases stayed unmatched. Germline CDR1 SGHDT, CDR2 YYEEEE. Supplemented by reference TRBV5-6 and TRBJ1-5, the full variable domain reads DAGVTQSPTHLIKTRGQQVTLRCSPKSGHDTVSWYQQALGQGPQFIFQYYEEEERQRGNFPDRFSGHQFPNYSSELNVNALLLGDSALYLCASSLQQGRPDQPQHFGDGTRLSIL.

The CDR3 coding sequence is TGTGCCAGCAGTTACGTGGGCCTCCCTAATGAAAAACTGTTTTTT. It encodes CASSYVGLPNEKLFF. The rearrangement uses TRBV6-5 and TRBJ1-4; D uncertain. Trimming took off 2 bases at V and 3 bases at J, with 10 bases between the two ends. The CDR3 runs to 15 residues. The germline gives CDR1 MNHEY, CDR2 SVGAGI.

This chain links TRBV2 with TRBJ2-7; TRBD1 is a possible D gene (6 bases). CDR3 length equals 14 residues. The V gene lost 6 bases and the J gene lost 6 bases, with 18 bases spanning the gap. Germline-derived CDR1 and CDR2 are SNHLY and FYNNEI. Here the CDR3 DNA reads TGTGCCAGCAGGGTGGACAGTGGAGTGGGCGAGCAGTACTTC. Its translation: CASRVDSGVGEQYF.

This clone was observed a single time. The rearrangement joins TRBV28 to TRBJ1-5; tentatively, D is TRBD1 (5 bases). With 3 bases removed from V and 6 bases from J, the gap between germline ends came to 9 bases. The CDR3 length is 13 residues. CDR1 MDHEN and CDR2 SYDVKM come from the germline V gene. The CDR3 DNA follows: TGTGCCAGCAGTTTTGGGGGAGGTCAGCCCCAGCATTTT. This gives the protein CASSFGGGQPQHF.

The chain has TRBV12-5 and TRBJ2-7; TRBD1 aligns across 9 bases. Per the germline V gene, CDR1 is LGHNT and CDR2 is FRNRAP. V shed 3 bases, J shed 3 bases, and the junction held 12 bases outside the gene matches. The CDR3 has 17 amino acids. The CDR3 nucleotides are TGTGCTAGTGGTTTCCCCCTCGGGACAGGGCACCTCTACGAGCAGTACTTC. This codes for CASGFPLGTGHLYEQYF. The variable domain in full, completed from reference TRBV12-5 and TRBJ2-7, reads DARVTQTPRHKVTEMGQEVTMRCQPILGHNTVFWYRQTMMQGLELLAYFRNRAPLDDSGMPKDRFSAEMPDATLATLKIQPSEPRDSAVYFCASGFPLGTGHLYEQYFGPGTRLTVT.

The genes are TRBV28 and TRBJ2-2; D is possibly TRBD2 (7 bases). The germline V gene has CDR1 MDHEN and CDR2 SYDVKM. This CDR3 region has 14 residues. V lost 4 bases and J lost 10, with 16 bases in between. The CDR3 DNA follows: TGTGCCAGCAGTTCCCCTGGGGGGGCCGTGGAGCTGTTTTTT. It codes for CASSSPGGAVELFF.

This clone was seen a single time. V is TRBV19 and J is TRBJ1-2, with a weak D call TRBD1 (6 bases). Germline V gene data show CDR1 as LNHDA and CDR2 as SQIVND (reference sequence). V lost 3 bases and J lost 4, with 18 bases in between. The CDR3 covers 16 residues. The CDR3 protein is CASSMIGLRGTYGYTF. CDR3 coding DNA: TGTGCCAGTAGTATGATCGGGTTGAGGGGGACCTATGGCTACACCTTC.

The chain employs TRBV7-8 and TRBJ1-6; TRBD1 agrees at 9 bases. Germline CDR1 reads SGHVS; CDR2 reads FQNEAQ. Unmatched junction bases numbered 1, after V lost 0 bases and J lost 7 bases. This CDR3 region has 15 residues. The CDR3 DNA follows: TGTGCCAGCAGCTTAGCAGACAGGGGGAATTCACCCCTCCACTTT. Its protein product is CASSLADRGNSPLHF.

This chain uses TRBV5-5 with TRBJ2-3; TRBD1 agrees at 9 bases. The CDR3 spans 15 residues. Unmatched junction bases numbered 7, after V lost 4 bases and J lost 4 bases. The germline V gene has CDR1 SGHKS and CDR2 YYEKEE (reference sequence). For the CDR3, the DNA is TGTGCCAGCAGCCCAGGACAGGGGTCCCCAGATACGCAGTATTTT. It translates to CASSPGQGSPDTQYF.

This clone is a singleton in its sample. The chain combines TRBV7-3 with TRBJ2-6, with a weak D call TRBD2 (6 bases). Germline CDR1 reads SGHTA; CDR2 reads FQGTGA. The V gene lost 0 bases and the J gene lost 0 bases, with 6 bases spanning the gap. The CDR3 is 16 amino acids. This CDR3 reads CASSLTGGSGANVLTF. The CDR3 nucleotides are TGTGCCAGCAGCTTAACGGGGGGCTCTGGGGCCAACGTCCTGACTTTC.

This clone is a singleton in its sample. V is TRBV5-1 and J is TRBJ1-1; TRBD1 is a possible D gene (6 bases). The length of the CDR3 is 12 residues. Looked up from germline, CDR1 is SGHRS and CDR2 is YFSETQ. The V end lost 0 bases, the J end lost 8 bases, and 8 bases lay between the germline ends. Here the CDR3 DNA reads TGCGCCAGCAGCTTGGGCGACAGGGAAGCTTTCTTT. It yields the protein CASSLGDREAFF.

This chain connects TRBV30 to TRBJ2-3, with a weak D call TRBD2 (6 bases). The CDR3 length is 14 residues. V was pared by 5 bases and J by 4 bases, with 16 bases between. Germline values: CDR1 GTSNPN, CDR2 SVGIG (reference sequence). The CDR3 loop is CAWEWKSGSDTQYF. The CDR3 DNA follows: TGTGCCTGGGAGTGGAAGAGCGGGTCAGATACGCAGTATTTT.

V usage is TRBV28 and J usage is TRBJ1-2; 7 positions agree with TRBD1. This CDR3 spans 14 amino acids. Germline V lookup: CDR1 MDHEN, CDR2 SYDVKM. V shed 8 bases and J 5 bases; nucleotides not matched to a gene: 11. The CDR3 region is CASRRQGEGYGYTF. For the CDR3, the DNA is TGTGCCAGCCGAAGACAGGGAGAGGGTTATGGCTACACCTTC.

The gene calls are TRBV19 and TRBJ2-2; D is unresolved. The CDR3 is 15 residues long. V shed 0 bases and J shed 3 bases, with 8 bases lying between them. Germline V gene sequence: CDR1 LNHDA, CDR2 SQIVND (reference sequence). The CDR3 region has the DNA TGTGCCAGTAGTATAGATAACAGATACACCGGGGAGCTGTTTTTT. It codes for CASSIDNRYTGELFF.

The chain links TRBV13 to TRBJ2-7; 7 bases match TRBD1. V lost 5 bases and J lost 3; bases outside the gene matches: 7. CDR3 length: 14 amino acids. The germline V gene encodes CDR1 PRHDT and CDR2 FYEKMQ (reference sequence). The CDR3 loop reads CASSHGRGNYEQYF. The CDR3 bases are TGTGCCAGCAGCCATGGCAGGGGGAACTACGAGCAGTACTTC.

The rearrangement uses TRBV5-1 and TRBJ1-5, with a tentative D call TRBD1 (5 bases). Trimming shortened V by 4 bases and J by 5 bases, and 13 bases separated the two germline ends. This CDR3 has 14 amino acids. Germline-derived CDR1 and CDR2 are SGHRS and YFSETQ. This CDR3 reads CASSPDVGHQPQHF. CDR3 DNA sequence: TGCGCCAGCAGCCCTGACGTGGGGCATCAGCCCCAGCATTTT.

The chain recombines TRBV30 with TRBJ2-7, with D possibly being TRBD1 (6 bases). V lost 0 bases and J lost 7, with 13 bases in between. The CDR3 covers 13 residues. Germline V lookup: CDR1 GTSNPN, CDR2 SVGIG (reference sequence). The CDR3 here is CAWSVRGTSEQYF. CDR3 nucleotide sequence: TGTGCCTGGAGTGTAAGGGGGACGAGTGAGCAGTACTTC. Looking up the rest from reference TRBV30 and TRBJ2-7 gives the full variable domain: SQTIHQWPATLVQPVGSPLSLECTVEGTSNPNLYWYRQAAGRGLQLLFYSVGIGQISSEVPQNLSASRPQDRQFILSSKKLLLSDSGFYLCAWSVRGTSEQYFGPGTRLTVT.

The chain uses TRBV29-1 and TRBJ2-3; D ambiguous. Germline-derived CDR1 and CDR2 are SQVTM and ANQGSEA. V gave up 2 bases and J gave up 0 bases, with 12 bases separating them. This CDR3 is built from 15 residues. The CDR3 reads CSVEQTRTSTDTQYF. CDR3 nucleotide sequence: TGCAGCGTTGAACAGACAAGAACTAGCACAGATACGCAGTATTTT.

The J gene is TRBJ2-7, the V gene TRBV9; maybe TRBD2 (5 bases). Deletions cut 4 bases from V and 3 bases from J, with 20 bases between. There are 16 residues in the CDR3. CDR1 is SGDLS, CDR2 YYNGEE, per germline. In nucleotides, the CDR3 is TGTGCCAGCAGCCCCGGAGGACGGGGAATATACTACGAGCAGTACTTC. It yields the protein CASSPGGRGIYYEQYF.